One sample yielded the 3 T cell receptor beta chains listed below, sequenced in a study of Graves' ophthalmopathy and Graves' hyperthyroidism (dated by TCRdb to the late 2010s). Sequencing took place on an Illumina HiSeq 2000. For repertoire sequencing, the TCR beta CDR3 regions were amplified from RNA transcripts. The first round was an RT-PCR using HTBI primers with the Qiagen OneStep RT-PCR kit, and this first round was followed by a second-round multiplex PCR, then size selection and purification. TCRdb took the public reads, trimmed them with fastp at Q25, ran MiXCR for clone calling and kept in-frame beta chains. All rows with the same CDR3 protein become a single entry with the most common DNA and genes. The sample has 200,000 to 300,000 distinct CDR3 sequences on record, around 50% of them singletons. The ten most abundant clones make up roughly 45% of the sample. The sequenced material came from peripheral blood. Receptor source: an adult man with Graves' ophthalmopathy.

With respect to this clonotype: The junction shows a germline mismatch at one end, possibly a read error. In DNA, the CDR3 is TGTGCCAGCAGTTCGAAAACAGATACGCAGTATTTT. It yields the protein CASSSKTDTQYF. The rearrangement links TRBV10-3 to TRBJ2-3; D is unclear. Germline-derived CDR1 and CDR2 are ENHRY and SYGVKD. The CDR3 loop spans 12 amino acids.

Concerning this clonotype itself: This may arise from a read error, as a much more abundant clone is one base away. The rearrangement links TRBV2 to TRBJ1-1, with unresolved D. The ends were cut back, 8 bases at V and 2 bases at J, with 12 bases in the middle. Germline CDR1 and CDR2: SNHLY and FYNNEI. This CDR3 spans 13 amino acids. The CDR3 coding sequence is TGTGCCAGCGGCGCGGAGTCAAACACTGAAGCTTTCTTT. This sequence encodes CASGAESNTEAFF.

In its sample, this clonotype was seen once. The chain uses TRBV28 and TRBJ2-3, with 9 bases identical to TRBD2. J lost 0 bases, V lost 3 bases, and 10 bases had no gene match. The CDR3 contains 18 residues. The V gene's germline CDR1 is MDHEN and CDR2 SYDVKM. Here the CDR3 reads CASSFGTSSIMSTDTQYF. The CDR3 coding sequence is TGTGCCAGCAGTTTCGGGACTAGCTCTATTATGAGCACAGATACGCAGTATTTT.